The 8 T cell receptor beta chains reported below all come from one sample, sequenced in a study of Graves' ophthalmopathy and Graves' hyperthyroidism. Beta-chain TCR CDR3 regions were amplified from RNA transcripts. The first-round RT-PCR employed HTBI primers together with the Qiagen OneStep RT-PCR kit. A multiplex PCR was then performed as the second round. TCRdb passed the multiplex PCR reads through MiXCR, listing each CDR3 protein once. The sample records roughly 380,000 distinct CDR3 sequences, roughly 15% being singletons. Sequenced: peripheral blood. All receptors derive from a woman in her late teens or twenties with stable Graves' hyperthyroidism.

The table lists this clonotype with many counts. This chain uses TRBV20-1 with TRBJ2-5; D unresolved. V dropped 6 bases and J dropped 5 bases, with 16 bases sitting between them. Germline CDR1 DFQATT, CDR2 SNEGSKA (reference sequence). The CDR3 has 13 amino acids. The CDR3 bases are TGCAGTGCCCAAGGACCCACCACGGAGACCCAGTACTTC. Its translation is CSAQGPTTETQYF.

Concerning this clonotype: A read error is likely, as this CDR3 ends without the conserved phenylalanine or tryptophan. The limits of the CDR3 on the DNA are not certain, so only TCRdb's listed CDR3 is given. The chain uses TRBV12-3 or TRBV12-4 and TRBJ1-2; the table calls TRBD1, which could not be checked here. The CDR3 is made up of 13 amino acids, end residues included. The CDR3 loop is CASSGGVNYGYSY.

Many counts were recorded for this clonotype. The V gene is TRBV7-9, the J gene TRBJ1-5; D perhaps matches TRBD1 (5 bases). Germline V lookup: CDR1 SEHNR, CDR2 FQNEAQ (reference sequence). This CDR3 comprises 14 residues. V was clipped by 5 bases and J by 0 bases, with 8 bases between them. Here the CDR3 DNA reads TGTGCCAGCAGCATGGACATTAGCAATCAGCCCCAGCATTTT. It is translated as CASSMDISNQPQHF.

This clonotype was counted many times. The chain links TRBV6-5 to TRBJ2-5; possible D gene TRBD1, 6 bases. The length of the CDR3 is 17 residues. Germline V gene data show CDR1 as MNHEY and CDR2 as SVGAGI. V was clipped by 1 base and J by 5 bases, with 20 bases between them. The CDR3 DNA sequence: TGTGCCAGCAGTTACTTCTCTCTAGGGGGTGGGTCGGAGACCCAGTACTTC. This sequence encodes CASSYFSLGGGSETQYF.

The rearrangement joins TRBV24-1 to TRBJ2-3; the D is unclear. The CDR3 contains 11 residues. With 7 bases removed from V and 6 bases from J, the gap between germline ends came to 7 bases. Germline CDR1 KGHDR, CDR2 SFDVKD. The CDR3 protein is CATRGPDTQYF. The CDR3 bases are TGTGCCACCAGGGGCCCGGATACGCAGTATTTT.

This clonotype has ten or more counts. V usage is TRBV7-2 and J usage is TRBJ1-5; TRBD1 might be the D (6 bases). Germline V gene sequence: CDR1 SGHTA, CDR2 FQGNSA. Trimming stripped 5 bases from V and 4 bases from J, with 15 bases between. There are 15 residues in the CDR3. CDR3 amino acids: CASSPGQRQNQPQHF. The CDR3 DNA sequence: TGTGCCAGCAGCCCAGGACAGCGTCAAAATCAGCCCCAGCATTTT.

This clonotype was detected ten times or more. V usage is TRBV11-3 and J usage is TRBJ1-2; D may be TRBD1 (6 bases). Germline values: CDR1 SGHNT, CDR2 YENEEA. V lost 2 bases, J lost 2 bases, and 18 bases lay in between. The CDR3 contains 17 residues. The CDR3 region has the DNA TGTGCCAGCAGCTTACAGAGGGGGGGGCGTGGAAACTATGGCTACACCTTC. It translates to CASSLQRGGRGNYGYTF.

This clonotype has ten or more counts. The rearrangement links TRBV7-9 to TRBJ1-1, with D possibly matching TRBD1 (6 bases). The ends were cut back, 5 bases at V and 2 bases at J, with 12 bases in the middle. CDR1 is SEHNR and CDR2 is FQNEAQ in the germline V gene (reference sequence). This CDR3 is built from 14 residues. The CDR3 DNA sequence: TGTGCCAGCAGCCCAGGGGAAGTCAACACTGAAGCTTTCTTT. Protein sequence: CASSPGEVNTEAFF.